This TCR beta chain was captured by sequencing in a study of T cell responses to AZD1222 COVID-19 vaccine. Trimming took 3 bases from V and 4 from J; bases not matched to a gene: 11. This CDR3 contains 16 residues. Germline CDR1 and CDR2: SGHVS and FQNEAQ. The method was immunoSEQ multiplex PCR; TCRdb's version includes in-frame clones alone and lacks a portion of them. This sample yields about 83,000 clones, of which roughly 90% are seen a single time; approximately 4.5% belongs to the top ten. The clonotype originates from an adult in good health. The chain recombines TRBV7-8 with TRBJ1-1; 7 nucleotides match TRBD1. Sequencing used peripheral blood, obtained on day 0 of MenACWY control vaccination. The CDR3 DNA follows: TGTGCCAGCAGCTTCCAAAGGACAGGCAGGGGCACTGAAGCTTTCTTT. Translation gives CASSFQRTGRGTEAFF.